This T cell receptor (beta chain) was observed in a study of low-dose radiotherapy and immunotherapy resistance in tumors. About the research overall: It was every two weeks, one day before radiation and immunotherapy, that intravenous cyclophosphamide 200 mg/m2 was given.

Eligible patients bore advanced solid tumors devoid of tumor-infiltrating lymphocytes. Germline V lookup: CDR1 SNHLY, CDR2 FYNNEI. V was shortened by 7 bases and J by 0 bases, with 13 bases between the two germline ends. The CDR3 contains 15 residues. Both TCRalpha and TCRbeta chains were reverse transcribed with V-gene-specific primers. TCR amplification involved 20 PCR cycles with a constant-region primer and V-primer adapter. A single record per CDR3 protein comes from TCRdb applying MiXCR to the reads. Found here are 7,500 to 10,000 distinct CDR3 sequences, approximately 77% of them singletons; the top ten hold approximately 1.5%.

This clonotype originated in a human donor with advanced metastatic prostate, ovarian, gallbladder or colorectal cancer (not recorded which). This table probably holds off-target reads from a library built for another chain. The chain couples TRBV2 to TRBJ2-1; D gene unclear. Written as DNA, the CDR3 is TGTGCCAGCATGCTTACGAGTTACTCCTACAATGAGCAGTTCTTC. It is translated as CASMLTSYSYNEQFF.